Here is one T cell receptor (beta chain) with its context. This clonotype was seen repeatedly, ten times or more. The specificity of this receptor is unknown. Base qualities are not recorded, but no much larger clone differs from it by a single base. TCR beta CDR3 regions were amplified from RNA transcripts. A first-round RT-PCR of the TCR CDR3 used the HTBI primer set with the Qiagen OneStep RT-PCR kit. Libraries were constructed in a second round of multiplex PCR, after which size selection and purification were carried out. Sequencing of the libraries was done on an Illumina HiSeq2000 using paired-end 100 bp reads. The authors' pipeline ran thus. SOAPnuke was used to process the raw data, throwing out any read that contained adapters or uncalled bases, had a mean Phred below 15, or lacked an exact constant-primer or identifier match. High-quality paired reads were merged using COPE v1.2.5, and each unique nucleotide sequence was defined as a clonotype. MiTCR v1.1 was used to align clonotypes to the IMGT TRBV, TRBD and TRBJ reference segments. The analysis included only V-J combinations with a frequency above 0.0001, which together covered over 98% of the repertoires. A TCS score was defined as the ratio between F50 (clonal expansion) and ExV (chaos), using BLOSUM62-based TCRdist between CDR3 peptides within each V-J. Welch's t-statistics and random forest reduced roughly 500 V-J features to 13, which were used in a naive Bayes classifier (R e1071). The public reads were run again by TCRdb, first through fastp at Q25 and then through MiXCR, and only productive beta chains were kept. All rows with the same CDR3 protein become a single entry with the most common DNA and genes. The V and J calls reflect TCRdb's pipeline rather than the authors' work. The sample table records approximately 400,000 distinct CDR3 sequences; 15% to 18% of these occur just once. The ten largest clones capture roughly 25% of the sample.

Hyperthyroidism patients were newly diagnosed, with disease duration under 2 months, and aged 18 to 65 years. Exclusion was applied to patients with uncontrolled infections, other autoimmune diseases, pregnancy or lactation. Clinical symptoms, serum thyroxine and TRAb, thyroid ultrasound, and orbital computed tomography formed the basis for the diagnoses. For progressor patients, blood was drawn at the first diagnosis of hyperthyroidism, before any ophthalmopathy symptoms had appeared. Ficoll-Paque density gradient centrifugation was used to isolate PBMCs from around 10 ml of fresh peripheral blood. Progressor patients were first diagnosed with Graves' hyperthyroidism and then developed ophthalmopathy during follow-up. Total RNA was extracted using Trizol reagent, and RNA quality was assessed on an Agilent 2100 Bioanalyzer. This sample is part of a study of T cells in Graves' hyperthyroidism and ophthalmopathy (dated by TCRdb to about 2019). Concerning the study at large: Peripheral blood was sampled at the time of initial diagnosis, prior to any treatment. A discovery cohort of roughly 100 patients, roughly 45 with Graves' ophthalmopathy and 55 to 60 with stable Graves' hyperthyroidism, was used to find distinguishing TCR V-J signatures. Prospective prediction of ophthalmopathy was tested in an independent validation cohort of 18 to 20 hyperthyroidism patients and 15 to 17 patients who later progressed to ophthalmopathy. The roughly 100 discovery patients were divided at random into training and test sets in a 7:3 ratio. In six Graves' hyperthyroidism patients, the study also compared T-cell repertoires from thyroid tissue with T-cell repertoires from blood. After blood sampling, hyperthyroidism patients were treated with methimazole at a starting dose of 30 mg daily, and ophthalmopathy patients were treated with high-dose intravenous methylprednisolone. The paper describes TCR Vbeta CDR3 sequencing of some 130 peripheral blood samples, made up of fewer than 50 ophthalmopathy patients, 70 to 75 hyperthyroidism patients and 17 progressor patients. The paper's findings and limits, for the study overall: During validation, the model predicted progression to ophthalmopathy a median of approximately 7 months ahead of onset, with just under 71% sensitivity and almost 75% specificity. A 13 V-J signature model separated ophthalmopathy from stable hyperthyroidism, with approximately 87% sensitivity and roughly 81% specificity in cross-validation and 80%/75% in testing. No statistical method was used to set the sample size in advance, and investigators knew the group allocation. Most expanded thyroid clonotypes (frequency above 0.001) were also found in blood, which suggests that blood repertoires may mirror thyroid immune responses.

The junction carries 29 bases between V and J, which are trimmed by 6 bases and 5 bases respectively. CDR1 and CDR2 (MNHNS, SASEGT) derive from the germline V gene. The CDR3 goes from the cysteine to the phenylalanine over 18 residues. Of the read, only the CDR3 DNA is kept; its 54 bases are in frame from base 1. The chain joins TRBV6-1 to TRBJ2-7, and perhaps TRBD2 as D gene, on 6 matching bases. The specimen sequenced was blood. The source of this sequence is a woman under 30 with Graves' hyperthyroidism that later progressed to Graves' ophthalmopathy. The CDR3 protein is CASRQKLAWFMYWNEQYF. The DNA sequence reads TGTGCCAGCAGGCAGAAGCTAGCGTGGTTTATGTATTGGAACGAGCAGTACTTC.